These 24 T cell receptor beta chains were sequenced from one sample in a study of T cells expressing NK-cell markers. For each CDR3 protein, TCRdb gives one entry from its re-call of the 5' RACE reads, without DNA. Recorded for this sample: about 260,000 distinct CDR3 sequences. The sequenced sample was blood T cells: a sorted CD56 or NKG2C T cell subset, CD4+ or CD8+ T cells, or bulk PBMC T cells (not recorded which). The receptor set was obtained from a man between 18 and 35 years old in good health.

V usage is TRBV5-4 and J usage is TRBJ2-1. This CDR3 has 12 amino acids. Germline CDR1 reads SGHNT; CDR2 reads YYREEE (reference sequence). CDR3 sequence reads: CASSLGLDEQFF.

The rearrangement uses TRBV29-1 and TRBJ2-5; TCRdb indicates TRBD2, and absent DNA this call remains unverified. This CDR3 region has 14 residues. The germline V gene has CDR1 SQVTM and CDR2 ANQGSEA. This CDR3 is CSVDKAGVGQTQYF.

The chain couples TRBV6-6 to TRBJ2-3; the D call of TRBD1 rests on TCRdb alone, since no DNA is present to check it. The CDR3 length is 13 residues. The germline CDR1 and CDR2 sequences are MNHNY and SVGAGI (reference sequence). The CDR3 sequence: CASSFPGVDTQYF.

The J gene is TRBJ1-1, the V gene TRBV30. This CDR3 region has 11 residues. Per germline, CDR1 GTSNPN and CDR2 SVGIG (reference sequence). The CDR3 protein is CAWSARDYNFF.

The chain employs TRBV12-3 or TRBV12-4 and TRBJ1-2. The CDR3 is 11 residues long. This chain's CDR3 is CASAAIYGYTF.

This chain connects TRBV12-3 or TRBV12-4 to TRBJ2-1; the TCRdb call, TRBD1, lacks DNA for checking. The CDR3 consists of 14 residues. The CDR3 spells CASSRTLYDDEQFF.

This chain connects TRBV9 to TRBJ2-7; the D gene TCRdb calls, TRBD1, cannot be checked with no DNA. The CDR3 consists of 15 residues. CDR1 is SGDLS and CDR2 is YYNGEE in the germline V gene. CDR3 sequence reads: CASSQGGGSSYEQYF. The full variable domain, completed using reference TRBV9 and TRBJ2-7, is DSGVTQTPKHLITATGQRVTLRCSPRSGDLSVYWYQQSLDQGLQFLIQYYNGEERAKGNILERFSAQQFPDLHSELNLSSLELGDSALYFCASSQGGGSSYEQYFGPGTRLTVT.

V is TRBV19 and J is TRBJ1-5; the D call of TRBD1 rests on TCRdb alone, since no DNA is present to check it. The germline gives CDR1 LNHDA, CDR2 SQIVND (reference sequence). This CDR3 is 16 amino acids long. The CDR3 is CASSSSGYPSNQPQHF. The variable domain in full, with the rest retrieved from reference TRBV19 and TRBJ1-5, is DGGITQSPKYLFRKEGQNVTLSCEQNLNHDAMYWYRQDPGQGLRLIYYSQIVNDFQKGDIAEGYSVSREKKESFPLTVTSAQKNPTAFYLCASSSSGYPSNQPQHFGDGTRLSIL.

The chain recombines TRBV12-3 or TRBV12-4 with TRBJ1-5; the D gene TCRdb calls, TRBD1, cannot be checked with no DNA. This CDR3 has 19 amino acids. CDR3 in amino acids: CASSFVKRGGISGNQPQHF.

V and J are TRBV20-1 and TRBJ2-1. The CDR3 spans 12 residues. From germline, CDR1 is DFQATT and CDR2 SNEGSKA (reference sequence). This CDR3 reads CSARGRIAEQFF.

The chain links TRBV3-1 to TRBJ2-1; checking the TCRdb D call of TRBD2 is not possible without DNA. This CDR3 comprises 17 residues. Per germline, CDR1 LGHDT and CDR2 YNNKEL (reference sequence). CDR3 in amino acids: CASSRLTGTSGSTEQFF.

V is TRBV12-3 or TRBV12-4 and J is TRBJ2-5; the D gene TCRdb calls, TRBD1, cannot be checked with no DNA. This CDR3 has 14 amino acids. This CDR3 reads CASHRGDYQETQYF.

V and J are TRBV5-1 and TRBJ2-5; TCRdb picks TRBD1, but there is no DNA to check that call. Looked up from germline, CDR1 is SGHRS and CDR2 is YFSETQ. This CDR3 is 15 amino acids long. This CDR3 reads CASSGGLGTQETQYF.

The chain uses TRBV10-3 and TRBJ2-3; the TRBD1 assignment by TCRdb is unverifiable without DNA. The CDR3 length is 14 residues. The germline V gene encodes CDR1 ENHRY and CDR2 SYGVKD. This chain's CDR3 is CAISLGGSGDTQYF.

V gene TRBV29-1 combines with J gene TRBJ2-1; TCRdb's D gene call, TRBD2, goes unchecked for lack of DNA. This CDR3 spans 13 amino acids. Germline V gives CDR1 SQVTM, CDR2 ANQGSEA. The CDR3 loop is CSGSTSAQGEQFF.

V is TRBV20-1 and J is TRBJ2-3; the D gene TCRdb calls, TRBD2, cannot be checked with no DNA. There are 15 residues in the CDR3. Germline loops: CDR1 DFQATT, CDR2 SNEGSKA (reference sequence). The CDR3: CSAGRRLTSTDTQYF.

The chain has TRBV27 and TRBJ2-7. The germline V gene has CDR1 MNHEY and CDR2 SMNVEV (reference sequence). CDR3 length equals 12 residues. CDR3 sequence: CASSSFLGEQYF.

V gene TRBV4-2 combines with J gene TRBJ2-1. The CDR3 sequence is 14 residues long. Germline CDR1 is LGHNA and CDR2 is YNFKEQ. This chain's CDR3 is CASSQEGKNNEQFF.

The chain combines TRBV15 with TRBJ2-7; TCRdb indicates TRBD1, and absent DNA this call remains unverified. CDR1 and CDR2 from the germline V gene are LNHNV and YYDKDF (reference sequence). This CDR3 has 17 amino acids. The CDR3 here is CATSRDLRIGAAYEQYF.

The CDR3 region is CSATTPGLKSGELFF. The chain uses TRBV20-1 and TRBJ2-2; TCRdb designates TRBD2, a call that cannot be tested without DNA. Looked up from germline, CDR1 is DFQATT and CDR2 is SNEGSKA (reference sequence). The CDR3 is 15 residues long.

CDR3 residues: CASSLPQGSNEQYF. The gene calls are TRBV12-3 or TRBV12-4 and TRBJ2-7; TCRdb's D gene call, TRBD1, goes unchecked for lack of DNA. The CDR3 totals 14 residues.

The CDR3 here is CSARAPETNDFRSSYNEQFF. The chain combines TRBV20-1 with TRBJ2-1. Germline loops: CDR1 DFQATT, CDR2 SNEGSKA (reference sequence). There are 20 residues in the CDR3.

The V and J genes are TRBV5-4 and TRBJ2-5; TCRdb reports TRBD2, a call that lacks DNA to check it against. Germline CDR1 and CDR2: SGHNT and YYREEE (reference sequence). The CDR3 loop spans 15 amino acids. The CDR3 loop is CASSQLAGVLETQYF.

The chain joins TRBV6-5 to TRBJ2-7; with no DNA, the TCRdb D assignment of TRBD1 cannot be verified. Germline V CDR1 and CDR2: MNHEY, SVGAGI. The CDR3 extends over 15 amino acids. This chain's CDR3 is CASSYEGTGVNEQYF.